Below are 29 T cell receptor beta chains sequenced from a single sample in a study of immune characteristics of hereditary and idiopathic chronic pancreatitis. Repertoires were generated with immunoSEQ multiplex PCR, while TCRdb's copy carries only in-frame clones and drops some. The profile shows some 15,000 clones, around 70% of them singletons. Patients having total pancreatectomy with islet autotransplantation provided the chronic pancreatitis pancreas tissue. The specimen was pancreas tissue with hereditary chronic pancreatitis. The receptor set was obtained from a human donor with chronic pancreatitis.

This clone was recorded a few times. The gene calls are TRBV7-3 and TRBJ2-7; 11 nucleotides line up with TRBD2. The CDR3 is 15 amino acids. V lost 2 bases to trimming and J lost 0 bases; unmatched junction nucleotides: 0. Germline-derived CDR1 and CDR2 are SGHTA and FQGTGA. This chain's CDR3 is CASSLGTSGSYEQYF. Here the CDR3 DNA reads TGTGCCAGCAGCTTAGGGACTAGCGGCTCCTACGAGCAGTACTTC.

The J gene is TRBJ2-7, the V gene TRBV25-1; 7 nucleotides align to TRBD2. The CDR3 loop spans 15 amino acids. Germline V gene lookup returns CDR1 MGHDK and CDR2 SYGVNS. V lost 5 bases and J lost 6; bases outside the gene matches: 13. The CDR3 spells CASSSLGGTGREQYF. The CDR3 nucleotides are TGTGCCAGCAGTTCCCTGGGGGGGACGGGACGCGAGCAGTACTTC.

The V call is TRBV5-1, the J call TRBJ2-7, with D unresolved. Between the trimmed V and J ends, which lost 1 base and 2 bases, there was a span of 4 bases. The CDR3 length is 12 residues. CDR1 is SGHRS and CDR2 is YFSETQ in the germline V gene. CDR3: CASSLFPYEQYF. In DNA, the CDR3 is TGCGCCAGCAGCTTGTTTCCCTACGAGCAGTACTTC.

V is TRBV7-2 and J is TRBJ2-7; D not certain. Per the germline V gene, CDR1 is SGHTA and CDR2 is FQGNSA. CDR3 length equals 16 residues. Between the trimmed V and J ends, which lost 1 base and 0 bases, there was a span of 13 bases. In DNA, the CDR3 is TGTGCCAGCAGCTTAGACGGTCTTCGGAGCTCCTACGAGCAGTACTTC. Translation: CASSLDGLRSSYEQYF.

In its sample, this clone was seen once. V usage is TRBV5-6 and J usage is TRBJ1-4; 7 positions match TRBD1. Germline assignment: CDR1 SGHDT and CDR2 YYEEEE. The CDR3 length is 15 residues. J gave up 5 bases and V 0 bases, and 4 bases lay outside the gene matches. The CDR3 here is CASSLGSRGNEKLFF. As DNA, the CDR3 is TGTGCCAGCAGCTTGGGTTCCAGGGGGAATGAAAAACTGTTTTTT. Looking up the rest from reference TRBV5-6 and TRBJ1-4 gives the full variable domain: DAGVTQSPTHLIKTRGQQVTLRCSPKSGHDTVSWYQQALGQGPQFIFQYYEEEERQRGNFPDRFSGHQFPNYSSELNVNALLLGDSALYLCASSLGSRGNEKLFFGSGTQLSVL.

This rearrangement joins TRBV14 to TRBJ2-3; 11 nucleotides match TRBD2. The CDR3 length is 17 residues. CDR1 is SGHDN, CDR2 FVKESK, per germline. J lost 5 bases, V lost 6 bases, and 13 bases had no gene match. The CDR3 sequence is CASSRLAGGPEEDTQYF. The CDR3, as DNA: TGTGCCAGCAGTCGGCTAGCGGGAGGCCCAGAGGAAGATACGCAGTATTTT.

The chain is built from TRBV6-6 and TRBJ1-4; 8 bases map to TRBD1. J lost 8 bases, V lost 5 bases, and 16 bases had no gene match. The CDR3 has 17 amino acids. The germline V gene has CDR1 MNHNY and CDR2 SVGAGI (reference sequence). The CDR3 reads CASSPRTGLGVYEKLFF. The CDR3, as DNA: TGTGCCAGCAGTCCCAGGACAGGGTTGGGGGTGTACGAAAAACTGTTTTTT.

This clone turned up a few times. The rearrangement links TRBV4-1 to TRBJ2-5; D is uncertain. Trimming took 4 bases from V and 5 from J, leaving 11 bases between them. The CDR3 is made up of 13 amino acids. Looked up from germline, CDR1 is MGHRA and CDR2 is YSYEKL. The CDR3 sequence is CASSPSGSETQYF. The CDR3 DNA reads TGCGCCAGCAGCCCAAGTGGGTCGGAGACCCAGTACTTC.

CDR3 sequence: CASSVRTSGSVDEQFF. As DNA, the CDR3 is TGTGCCAGTAGTGTACGGACTAGCGGGAGTGTTGATGAGCAGTTCTTC. The V call is TRBV19, the J call TRBJ2-1, with 13 bases that match TRBD2. Germline CDR1 LNHDA, CDR2 SQIVND (reference sequence). The V segment lost 5 bases and the J segment 8 bases; nucleotides outside the gene matches: 9. This CDR3 is 16 amino acids long.

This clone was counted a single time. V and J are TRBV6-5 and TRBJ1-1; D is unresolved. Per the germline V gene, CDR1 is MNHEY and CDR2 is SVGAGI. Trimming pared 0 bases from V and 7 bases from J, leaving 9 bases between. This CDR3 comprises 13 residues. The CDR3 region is CASSYSKEDEAFF. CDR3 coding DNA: TGTGCCAGCAGTTACTCGAAAGAGGATGAAGCTTTCTTT.

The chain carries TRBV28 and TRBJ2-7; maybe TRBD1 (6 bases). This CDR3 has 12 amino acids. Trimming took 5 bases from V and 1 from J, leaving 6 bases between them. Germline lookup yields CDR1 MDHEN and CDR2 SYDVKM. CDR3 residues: CASSTGSYEQYF. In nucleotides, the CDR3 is TGTGCCAGCAGTACAGGGTCCTACGAGCAGTACTTC.

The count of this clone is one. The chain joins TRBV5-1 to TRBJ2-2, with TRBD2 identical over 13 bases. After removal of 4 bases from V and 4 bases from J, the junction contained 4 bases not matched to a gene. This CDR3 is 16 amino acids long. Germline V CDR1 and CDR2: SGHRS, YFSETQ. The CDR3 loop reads CASSTGLAGSTGELFF. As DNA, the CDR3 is TGCGCCAGCAGCACGGGACTAGCGGGAAGCACCGGGGAGCTGTTTTTT.

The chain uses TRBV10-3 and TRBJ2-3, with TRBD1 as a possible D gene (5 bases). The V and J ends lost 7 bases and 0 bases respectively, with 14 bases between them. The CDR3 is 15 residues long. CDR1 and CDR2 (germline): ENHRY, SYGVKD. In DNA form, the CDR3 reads TGTGCCATCAAAGTACAGGCTACAAGCACAGATACGCAGTATTTT. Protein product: CAIKVQATSTDTQYF.

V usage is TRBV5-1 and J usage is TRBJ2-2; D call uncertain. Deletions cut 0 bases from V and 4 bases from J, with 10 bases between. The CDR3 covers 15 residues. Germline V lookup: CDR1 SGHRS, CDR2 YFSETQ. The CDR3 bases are TGCGCCAGCAGCTTGGGCCTGACACGCACCGGGGAGCTGTTTTTT. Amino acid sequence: CASSLGLTRTGELFF.

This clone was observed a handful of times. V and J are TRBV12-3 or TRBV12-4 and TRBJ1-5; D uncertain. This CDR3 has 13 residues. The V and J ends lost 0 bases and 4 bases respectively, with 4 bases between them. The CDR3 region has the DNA TGTGCCAGCAGTTTAGCCGAGAATCAGCCCCAGCATTTT. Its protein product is CASSLAENQPQHF.

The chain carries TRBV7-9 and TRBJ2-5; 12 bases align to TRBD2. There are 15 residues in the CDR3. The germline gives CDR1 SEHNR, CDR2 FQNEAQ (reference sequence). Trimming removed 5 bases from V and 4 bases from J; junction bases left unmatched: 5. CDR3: CASSREGLAGETQYF. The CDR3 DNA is TGTGCCAGCAGCCGCGAGGGACTAGCGGGAGAGACCCAGTACTTC.

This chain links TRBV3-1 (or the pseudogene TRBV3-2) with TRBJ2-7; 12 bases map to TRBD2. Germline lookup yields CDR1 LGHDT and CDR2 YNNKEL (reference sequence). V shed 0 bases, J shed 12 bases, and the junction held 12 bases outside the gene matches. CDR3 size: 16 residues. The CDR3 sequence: CASSQDSGTSGWVRYF. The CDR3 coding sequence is TGTGCCAGCAGCCAAGATTCCGGGACTAGCGGGTGGGTGCGGTACTTC.

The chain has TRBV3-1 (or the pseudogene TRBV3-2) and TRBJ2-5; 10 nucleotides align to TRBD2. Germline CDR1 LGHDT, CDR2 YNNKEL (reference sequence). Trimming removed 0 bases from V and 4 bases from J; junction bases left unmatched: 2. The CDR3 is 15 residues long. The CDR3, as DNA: TGTGCCAGCAGCCAAGATCTAGCGGGAGCAGAGACCCAGTACTTC. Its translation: CASSQDLAGAETQYF.

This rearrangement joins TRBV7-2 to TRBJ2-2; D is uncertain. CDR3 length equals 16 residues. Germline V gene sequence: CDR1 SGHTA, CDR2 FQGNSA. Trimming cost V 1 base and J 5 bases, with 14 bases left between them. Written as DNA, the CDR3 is TGTGCCAGCAGCTTAGGGACCAACGCGAGGACCGGGGAGCTGTTTTTT. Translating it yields CASSLGTNARTGELFF.

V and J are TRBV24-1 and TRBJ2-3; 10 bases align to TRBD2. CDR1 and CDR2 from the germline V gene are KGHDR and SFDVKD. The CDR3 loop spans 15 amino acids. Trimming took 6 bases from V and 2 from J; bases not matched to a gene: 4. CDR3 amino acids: CATSPGLATTDTQYF. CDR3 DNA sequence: TGTGCCACCAGTCCGGGACTAGCGACCACAGATACGCAGTATTTT.

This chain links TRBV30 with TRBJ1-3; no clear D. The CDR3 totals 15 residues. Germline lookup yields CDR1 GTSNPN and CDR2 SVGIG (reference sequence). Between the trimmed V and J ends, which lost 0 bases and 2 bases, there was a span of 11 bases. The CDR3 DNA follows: TGTGCCTGGAGTGTACTAGGTACAACTGGAAACACCATATATTTT. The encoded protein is CAWSVLGTTGNTIYF.

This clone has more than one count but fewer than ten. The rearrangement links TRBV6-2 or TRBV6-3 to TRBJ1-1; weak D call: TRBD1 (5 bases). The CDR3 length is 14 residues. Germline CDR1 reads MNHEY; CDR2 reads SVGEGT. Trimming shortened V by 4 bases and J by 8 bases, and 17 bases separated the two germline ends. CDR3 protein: CASSSQLKGREAFF. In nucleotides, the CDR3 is TGTGCCAGCAGTTCCCAACTTAAGGGGAGAGAAGCTTTCTTT.

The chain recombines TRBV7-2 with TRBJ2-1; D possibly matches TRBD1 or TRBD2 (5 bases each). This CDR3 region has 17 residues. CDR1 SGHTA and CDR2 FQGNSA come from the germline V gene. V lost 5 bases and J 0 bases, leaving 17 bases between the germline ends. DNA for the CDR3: TGTGCCAGCAGCCAAGGGGCTCGGGGTAGCTCCTACAATGAGCAGTTCTTC. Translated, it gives CASSQGARGSSYNEQFF.

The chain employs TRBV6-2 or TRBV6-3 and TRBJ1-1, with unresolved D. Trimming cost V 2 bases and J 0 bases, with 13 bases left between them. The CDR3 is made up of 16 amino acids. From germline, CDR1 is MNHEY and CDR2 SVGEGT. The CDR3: CASSYPAGLMNTEAFF. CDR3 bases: TGTGCCAGCAGTTACCCGGCAGGACTAATGAACACTGAAGCTTTCTTT.

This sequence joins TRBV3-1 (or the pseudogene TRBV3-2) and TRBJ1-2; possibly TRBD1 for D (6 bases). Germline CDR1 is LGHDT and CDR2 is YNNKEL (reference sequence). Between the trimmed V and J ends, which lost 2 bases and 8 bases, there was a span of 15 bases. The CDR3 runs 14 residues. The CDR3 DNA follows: TGTGCCAGCAGCCAAACTCGGGCAGGGGACGGCTACACCTTC. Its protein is CASSQTRAGDGYTF.

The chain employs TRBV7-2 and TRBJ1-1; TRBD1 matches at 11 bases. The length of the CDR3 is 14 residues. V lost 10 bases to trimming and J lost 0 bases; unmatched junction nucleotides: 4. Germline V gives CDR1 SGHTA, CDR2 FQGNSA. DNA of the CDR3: TGTGCCACGGACAGGGGGCAGATGAACACTGAAGCTTTCTTT. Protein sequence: CATDRGQMNTEAFF.

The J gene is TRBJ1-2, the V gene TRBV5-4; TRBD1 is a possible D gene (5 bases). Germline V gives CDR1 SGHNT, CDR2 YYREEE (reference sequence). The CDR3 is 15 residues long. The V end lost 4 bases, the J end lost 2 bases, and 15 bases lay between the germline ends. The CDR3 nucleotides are TGTGCCAGCAGCATCCTTCAGACAGCAAACTATGGCTACACCTTC. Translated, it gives CASSILQTANYGYTF. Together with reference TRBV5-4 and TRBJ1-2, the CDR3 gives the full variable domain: ETGVTQSPTHLIKTRGQQVTLRCSSQSGHNTVSWYQQALGQGPQFIFQYYREEENGRGNFPPRFSGLQFPNYSSELNVNALELDDSALYLCASSILQTANYGYTFGSGTRLTVV.

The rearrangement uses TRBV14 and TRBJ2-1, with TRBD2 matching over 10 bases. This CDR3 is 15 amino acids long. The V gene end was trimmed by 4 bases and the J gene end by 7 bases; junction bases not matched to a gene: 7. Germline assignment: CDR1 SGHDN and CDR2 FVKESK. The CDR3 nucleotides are TGTGCCAGCAGCCCCTACGGACTAGCGGTAAATGAGCAGTTCTTC. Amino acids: CASSPYGLAVNEQFF.

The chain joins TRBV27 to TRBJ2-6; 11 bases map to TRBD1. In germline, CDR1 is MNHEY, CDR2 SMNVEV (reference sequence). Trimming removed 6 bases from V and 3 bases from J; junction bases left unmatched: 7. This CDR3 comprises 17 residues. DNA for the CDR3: TGTGCCAGCAGCCAATGGACAGGGGGCGGTGGGGCCAACGTCCTGACTTTC. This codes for CASSQWTGGGGANVLTF. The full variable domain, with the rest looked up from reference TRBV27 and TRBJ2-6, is EAQVTQNPRYLITVTGKKLTVTCSQNMNHEYMSWYRQDPGLGLRQIYYSMNVEVTDKGDVPEGYKVSRKEKRNFPLILESPSPNQTSLYFCASSQWTGGGGANVLTFGAGSRLTVL.